Listed here are 3 T cell receptor beta chains from one sample, sequenced in a study of cytomegalovirus exposure and HLA in healthy donors. The study ran its PCR with 60 Vbeta and 13 Jbeta primers. Generated by immunoSEQ multiplex PCR, the TCRdb table keeps only in-frame clones and is missing some. The sample lists some 150,000 clones, about four fifths occurring once. Material: PBMCs. The receptors were gathered from a male donor in good health and CMV-seronegative.

The chain's CDR3 is CAWSTPRGGAGGYTF. CDR3 nucleotides: TGTGCCTGGAGTACCCCTCGGGGGGGCGCAGGTGGCTACACCTTC. This sequence joins TRBV30 and TRBJ1-2; possibly TRBD1 for D (6 bases). Trimming stripped 2 bases from V and 7 bases from J, with 20 bases between. CDR1 and CDR2 from the germline V gene are GTSNPN and SVGIG (reference sequence). CDR3 length equals 15 residues. Supplemented by reference TRBV30 and TRBJ1-2, the full variable domain reads SQTIHQWPATLVQPVGSPLSLECTVEGTSNPNLYWYRQAAGRGLQLLFYSVGIGQISSEVPQNLSASRPQDRQFILSSKKLLLSDSGFYLCAWSTPRGGAGGYTFGSGTRLTVV.

The J gene is TRBJ1-1, the V gene TRBV5-1; D not resolved. Per the germline V gene, CDR1 is SGHRS and CDR2 is YFSETQ. Trimming cost V 3 bases and J 0 bases, with 6 bases left between them. The CDR3 covers 13 residues. This chain's CDR3 is CASSSSMNTEAFF. CDR3 sequence (DNA): TGCGCCAGCAGCTCATCAATGAACACTGAAGCTTTCTTT.

The rearrangement joins TRBV4-3 to TRBJ2-1; D perhaps matches TRBD2 (6 bases). Per the germline V gene, CDR1 is LGHNA and CDR2 is YSLEER. The CDR3 contains 15 residues. V was clipped by 4 bases and J by 9 bases, with 19 bases between them. The CDR3 nucleotides are TGCGCCAGCAGCCCACGGTGGGGGGTAAGTGGTGAGCAGTTCTTC. Translation gives CASSPRWGVSGEQFF.